This paragraph covers one TCR beta chain sequence. CDR1 is LGHDT, CDR2 YNNKEL, per germline (reference sequence). The CDR3 runs to 13 residues. Trimming removed 1 base from V and 6 bases from J, with 7 bases in between. The data originate from a study of blood T cell repertoires in COVID-19. Study context: The study drew acute and convalescent COVID-19 samples from the United States, Italy and Spain. In each case, the material was cDNA or gDNA derived from T cells, B-cell-depleted T cells, or PBMCs.

Authors' data handling: The authors estimated nucleated cell counts from reference gene primer amplification. The repertoire was sequenced with immunoSEQ multiplex PCR; TCRdb's copy has only in-frame clones and lacks some. D and trimming come from the DNA, and the V and J calls and clone size come from that table. The repertoire holds 350,000 to 450,000 clones, with around 84% as singletons. This TCR was sampled from a human donor in a cohort sampled during active COVID-19. V is TRBV3-1 (or the pseudogene TRBV3-2) and J is TRBJ2-4; weak D call: TRBD1 (5 bases). Sample: peripheral blood. The CDR3 DNA reads as TGTGCCAGCAGCCAAGTTAGGGGAAACATTCAGTACTTC. Its translation is CASSQVRGNIQYF.